The present entry profiles one T cell receptor beta chain with its context. As yet, its antigen is unknown. The sample's treatment: some 20 received Ad26.COV2.S at low or high dose, single or two shots; 5 received placebo; per-sample allocation not given. Day 63 following the first vaccine or placebo injection was when the samples were taken. An Ad26 vector was used to express Wuhan-strain SARS-CoV-2 spike as the vaccine. This entry belongs to a study of Ad26.COV2.S vaccination and SARS-CoV-2 variants. Study-level findings and limits: Breadth of non-spike TCRs did not differ between vaccinees and placebo recipients.

In germline, CDR1 is SQVTM, CDR2 ANQGSEA. The CDR3 has 11 amino acids. V lost 3 bases, J lost 4 bases, and 5 bases lay in between. Generated by immunoSEQ multiplex PCR, the TCRdb table keeps only in-frame clones and is missing some. Counted here are about 480,000 clones, around nine tenths occurring once; the ten biggest clones make up roughly 13%. Sequences were derived from peripheral blood, sampled in a trial of Ad26.COV2.S vaccine versus placebo. This rearrangement joins TRBV29-1 to TRBJ2-3; D gene uncertain. This TCR came from a person between 18 and 65 years old who received the Ad26.COV2.S COVID-19 vaccine or a placebo. The CDR3 region is CSVDRADTQYF. In nucleotides, the CDR3 is TGCAGCGTTGACCGAGCAGATACGCAGTATTTT.